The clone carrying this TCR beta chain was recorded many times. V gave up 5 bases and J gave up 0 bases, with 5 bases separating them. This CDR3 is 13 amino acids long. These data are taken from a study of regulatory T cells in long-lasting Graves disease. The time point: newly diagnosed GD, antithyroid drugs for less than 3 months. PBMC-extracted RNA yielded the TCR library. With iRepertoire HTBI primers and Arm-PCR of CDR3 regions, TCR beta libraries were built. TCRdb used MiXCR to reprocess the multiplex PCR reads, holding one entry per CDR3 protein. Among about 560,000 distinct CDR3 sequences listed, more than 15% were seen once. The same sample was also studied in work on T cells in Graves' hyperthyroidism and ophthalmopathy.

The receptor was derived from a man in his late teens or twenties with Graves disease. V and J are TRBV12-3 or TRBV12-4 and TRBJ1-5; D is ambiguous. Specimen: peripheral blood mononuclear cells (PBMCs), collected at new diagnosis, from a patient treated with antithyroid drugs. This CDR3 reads CASSEFSNQPQHF. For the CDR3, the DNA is TGTGCCAGCAGTGAATTTAGCAATCAGCCCCAGCATTTT.